These T cell receptor beta chains were read from a single sample in a study of CD8 T cells in Susac syndrome. TCRdb passed the immunoSEQ multiplex PCR reads through MiXCR, listing each CDR3 protein once. Of 100,000 to 150,000 distinct CDR3 sequences in the sample, about 93% were seen once. The sample was CD4+ T cells from PBMCs. These receptors originate from a human donor in good health. Both conserved end residues are part of each CDR3. A D gene is named only where the DNA matches it firmly. For some rows the clone size is stated as once, few or many, or as a class when expanded; others skip it.

J gene	clone size	D gene	V gene	CDR3 DNA	CDR3 protein
TRBJ2-1	-	TRBD2	TRBV6-5	TGTGCCAGCAGCATGAGCGGGAGCTATGAGCAGTTCTTC	CASSMSGSYEQFF
TRBJ1-1	-	-	TRBV27	TGTGCCAGCAGAAACTACAGGGTCGACACTGAAGCTTTCTTT	CASRNYRVDTEAFF
TRBJ1-5	-	-	TRBV12-3/TRBV12-4	TGTGCCAGCAGTTTAGGTGGGGGGCCCAATCAGCCCCAGCATTTT	CASSLGGGPNQPQHF
TRBJ2-3	-	TRBD2	TRBV7-2	TGTGCCAGCAGCTTAGTAGGGACTAGCGGGAGCGCAGATACGCAGTATTTT	CASSLVGTSGSADTQYF
TRBJ1-2	-	-	TRBV11-2	TGTGCCAGCAGCTTAGTCACAGGGTCACAACGAGATGGCTACACCTTC	CASSLVTGSQRDGYTF
TRBJ1-5	-	-	TRBV7-9	TGTGCCAGCAGCGATGGTTTGATGGGGAACGGACAGCCCCAGCATTTT	CASSDGLMGNGQPQHF
TRBJ2-6	-	-	TRBV6-5	TGTGCCAGCAGCCGACTGAGGGGTGGGGCCAACGTCCTGACTTTC	CASSRLRGGANVLTF
TRBJ2-3	-	-	TRBV7-2	TGTGCCAGCAGCAGCGACAGGTACAGCACAGATACGCAGTATTTT	CASSSDRYSTDTQYF
TRBJ2-1	-	TRBD2	TRBV7-9	TGTGCCAGCAGGGAAAGGGAGTTAGCGGGACTCTTTAATGAGCAGTTCTTC	CASRERELAGLFNEQFF
TRBJ1-1	-	-	TRBV11-2	TGTGCCAGCAGCTCCGGTAGGATTCAAGCTTTCTTT	CASSSGRIQAFF
TRBJ2-5	-	-	TRBV6-5	TGTGCCAGCAGCAGATCCTTGGGGGCGGAAGAGACCCAGTACTTC	CASSRSLGAEETQYF
TRBJ2-7	-	TRBD1	TRBV29-1	TGCAGCGTCAGGGACAGGGTAACCTACGAGCAGTACTTC	CSVRDRVTYEQYF
TRBJ2-7	-	-	TRBV29-1	TGCAGCGCAACCGGGACCGACTTTAGGCAGTACTTC	CSATGTDFRQYF
TRBJ2-7	once	-	TRBV10-1	TGCGCCAGCAGTAGGACTCTCTTCAGCTCCTACGAGCAGTACTTC	CASSRTLFSSYEQYF
TRBJ2-3	-	-	TRBV5-4	TGTGCCAGCAGCCCGGGGCCCAATAGCGCAGATACGCAGTATTTT	CASSPGPNSADTQYF
TRBJ1-2	-	-	TRBV10-1	TGCGCCAGCAGTGAATGGGGTGGCTACACCTTC	CASSEWGGYTF
TRBJ1-1	-	-	TRBV29-1	TGCAGCGTTGACAAGGGGGGGGGCTACTTGACGAACACTGAAGCTTTCTTT	CSVDKGGGYLTNTEAFF
TRBJ2-7	-	TRBD2	TRBV7-9	TGTGCCAGCAGCTTAAGCGGGAGGGCCGGTTCCTACGAGCAGTACTTC	CASSLSGRAGSYEQYF
TRBJ2-5	-	TRBD2	TRBV12-3/TRBV12-4	TGTGCCAGCAGTTTTCAACTAGCGAAAGAGACCCAGTACTTC	CASSFQLAKETQYF
TRBJ2-7	-	-	TRBV9	TGTGCCAGCAGCGTAGGGGCTTTCGAGCACGAGCAGTACTTC	CASSVGAFEHEQYF
TRBJ1-2	-	-	TRBV30	TGTGCCTGGAGTGGGGGGGCGCATCACACCTTC	CAWSGGAHHTF
TRBJ2-1	-	-	TRBV18	TGTGCCAGCTCACTCCCCGGGCCTGGGGTTTACAATGAGCAGTTCTTC	CASSLPGPGVYNEQFF
TRBJ2-1	-	TRBD2	TRBV20-1	TGCAGTGCTTACCAGGGACTAGCGGGAGCCAATGAGCAGTTCTTC	CSAYQGLAGANEQFF
TRBJ2-5	-	TRBD2	TRBV7-2	TGTGCCAGCAGCTTAGCCCGGACTAGCGGAAAAGAGACCCAGTACTTC	CASSLARTSGKETQYF
TRBJ2-1	-	-	TRBV29-1	TGCAGCGTTGCCGGGCGGAGCTCCTACAATGAGCAGTTCTTC	CSVAGRSSYNEQFF
TRBJ2-1	-	-	TRBV7-2	TGTGCCAGCAGCCCCTACAGGGTCGATGAGCAGTTCTTC	CASSPYRVDEQFF
TRBJ2-5	-	TRBD2	TRBV20-1	TGCAGTGCTAGAGATCGGGCGGGAGAAATCTCCCAGTACTTC	CSARDRAGEISQYF
TRBJ2-1	-	TRBD2	TRBV11-2	TGTGCCAGCAGCTTAGGCGGACTAGCGGGCAATGAGCAGTTCTTC	CASSLGGLAGNEQFF